This T cell receptor (beta chain) was found in a study of T cell repertoires in cytomegalovirus infection. About the study: The public TCR beta signatures pointed to both CMV infection and matching HLA type. The study's findings and limits: Across the ex vivo response, the dominant clonotypes were HLA-C-restricted CMV-specific TCR beta clonotypes. Carriers of CMV and the relevant HLA type were discriminated by public TCR beta frequency.

This clonotype was seen many times. The antigen is unknown. MiXCR was run by TCRdb on the reads, yielding one entry per CDR3 protein. The sample records some 320,000 distinct CDR3 sequences, over 7.5% being singletons. The germline V gene has CDR1 LNHDA and CDR2 SQIVND (reference sequence). The CDR3 is made up of 17 amino acids. V was pared by 6 bases and J by 4 bases, with 24 bases between. The TCR sequence derives from a human donor in good health (CMV status not recorded). Some clones in this sample may be carry-over from other donors' samples. The sample was PBMCs. The chain employs TRBV19 and TRBJ2-5; D gene unclear. CDR3 coding DNA: TGTGCCAGTAGCTCAAAATCCCCGACGGGCTTTGTAGAGACCCAGTACTTC. Protein product: CASSSKSPTGFVETQYF.